This is a list of T cell receptor beta chains from one sample in a study of blood T cells in healthy people across ages. Each CDR3 protein gets one entry after TCRdb re-called the 5' RACE reads with MiXCR. This sample has around 970,000 distinct CDR3 sequences, with roughly 51% found just once. Material for sequencing was blood. The receptors were sampled from a woman aged 55-69 years in good health. Both conserved end residues are part of each CDR3. D genes are given only for firm matches. A row's size may be missing; if present it is once, few, many or a size class.

TRBJ2-7,TRBV7-6,-,-,CASRDTAAYEQYF,TGTGCCAGCCGGGACACCGCCGCCTACGAGCAGTACTTC
TRBJ2-3,TRBV20-1,-,-,CSARDILDALDTQYF,TGCAGTGCTAGAGATATACTAGATGCCCTTGATACGCAGTATTTT
TRBJ1-2,TRBV29-1,-,-,CSVVEKGYTF,TGCAGCGTCGTGGAGAAAGGCTACACCTTC
TRBJ2-1,TRBV4-1,-,-,CASSLQRYDEQFF,TGCGCCAGCAGCCTCCAAAGGTATGATGAGCAGTTCTTC
TRBJ2-7,TRBV27,-,-,CASSAQISGEGAQYF,TGTGCCAGCAGTGCGCAAATAAGCGGGGAGGGGGCCCAGTACTTC
TRBJ2-7,TRBV3-1,-,-,CASSQDLAGLYEQYF,TGTGCCAGCAGCCAAGATCTCGCGGGGCTCTACGAGCAGTACTTC
TRBJ2-1,TRBV11-2,-,-,CASSLERSYSYNEQFF,TGTGCCAGCAGCTTAGAGAGGTCTTACTCCTACAATGAGCAGTTCTTC
TRBJ2-7,TRBV4-1,-,-,CASSSVMDDEQYF,TGCGCCAGCAGCTCCGTCATGGACGACGAGCAGTACTTC
TRBJ2-1,TRBV4-3,-,-,CASSRASGTHNYNEQFF,TGCGCCAGCAGCCGGGCTTCCGGGACACACAACTACAATGAGCAGTTCTTC
TRBJ2-1,TRBV7-2,TRBD1,-,CASSSRPGTGNNEQFF,TGTGCCAGCAGCTCCCGTCCCGGGACAGGGAACAATGAGCAGTTCTTC
TRBJ2-7,TRBV7-2,-,many,CASSLTLGLEQYF,TGTGCCAGCAGTCTAACCTTAGGGCTCGAGCAGTACTTC
TRBJ2-1,TRBV29-1,-,many,CSAPGQRPYNEQFF,TGCAGCGCCCCAGGGCAGAGGCCCTACAATGAGCAGTTCTTC
TRBJ2-3,TRBV15,-,few,CATSSSWGRSTDTQYF,TGTGCCACCAGCTCTTCTTGGGGGAGAAGCACAGATACGCAGTATTTT
TRBJ2-7,TRBV6-5,TRBD1,-,CASSSATGDYEQYF,TGTGCCAGCAGTTCCGCGACAGGGGACTACGAGCAGTACTTC
TRBJ2-1,TRBV20-1,-,-,CSARPLSSYNEQFF,TGCAGTGCTAGACCACTATCCTCCTACAATGAGCAGTTCTTC
TRBJ2-1,TRBV6-2/TRBV6-3,-,few,CASSPGTTKQFF,TGTGCCAGCAGTCCCGGGACCACTAAGCAGTTCTTC
TRBJ2-3,TRBV27,TRBD2,-,CASSPLYSGMTDTQYF,TGTGCCAGCAGTCCCCTTTATAGCGGGATGACAGATACGCAGTATTTT
TRBJ2-5,TRBV3-1,-,-,CASRPTEIGETQYF,TGTGCCAGCAGACCGACAGAGATTGGAGAGACCCAGTACTTC
TRBJ2-1,TRBV5-1,TRBD1,-,CASSLRTGSYNEQFF,TGCGCCAGCAGCTTGAGGACAGGGTCCTACAATGAGCAGTTCTTC
TRBJ2-5,TRBV4-2,-,-,CASSQDDQRGETQYF,TGTGCCAGCAGCCAAGACGACCAACGAGGAGAGACCCAGTACTTC
TRBJ2-7,TRBV7-2,TRBD2,-,CATSLGLVYEQYF,TGTGCCACCTCATTGGGACTAGTATACGAGCAGTACTTC
TRBJ1-6,TRBV2,-,few,CASSGQYNSPLHF,TGTGCCAGCAGCGGACAGTATAATTCACCCCTCCACTTT
TRBJ1-4,TRBV5-6,-,-,CASSFWGIREKLFF,TGTGCCAGCAGCTTTTGGGGGATAAGGGAAAAACTGTTTTTT
TRBJ2-4,TRBV4-3,-,-,CASSQVGTGYKNIQYF,TGCGCCAGCAGCCAAGTTGGTACAGGGTACAAAAACATTCAGTACTTC
TRBJ2-7,TRBV27,TRBD2,-,CASSYDLAGGRSEQYF,TGTGCCAGCAGCTATGACTTAGCGGGAGGGCGATCCGAGCAGTACTTC
TRBJ1-1,TRBV4-1,-,-,CASSQVLVGLEAFF,TGCGCCAGCAGCCAAGTGTTGGTCGGTTTGGAAGCTTTCTTT
TRBJ2-7,TRBV4-1,TRBD2,few,CASSPGLAGPTRYEQYF,TGCGCCAGCAGCCCCGGACTAGCGGGGCCGACAAGGTACGAGCAGTACTTC
TRBJ1-5,TRBV28,-,-,CASSGGPANQPQHF,TGTGCCAGCAGTGGGGGCCCAGCCAATCAGCCCCAGCATTTT
TRBJ2-3,TRBV20-1,-,-,CSTKRASSRDTQYF,TGCAGTACGAAGAGGGCTAGCAGTAGAGATACGCAGTATTTT
TRBJ2-5,TRBV3-1,TRBD2,-,CASSQVAGVRETQYF,TGTGCCAGCAGCCAAGTGGCGGGAGTGAGAGAGACCCAGTACTTC
TRBJ1-2,TRBV12-3/TRBV12-4,TRBD1,few,CASSPKRDRGVVGYTF,TGTGCCAGCAGTCCGAAACGGGACAGGGGCGTAGTGGGCTACACCTTC
TRBJ1-5,TRBV7-2,-,-,CASSLAMSNQPQHF,TGTGCCAGCAGCTTAGCTATGAGCAATCAGCCCCAGCATTTT
TRBJ2-2,TRBV20-1,TRBD1,-,CSASRQGTNTGELFF,TGCAGTGCCAGTCGACAGGGTACTAACACCGGGGAGCTGTTTTTT
TRBJ2-3,TRBV20-1,TRBD2,-,CCASRPWGGAGVLDTQYF,TGCTGTGCTAGCCGCCCTTGGGGGGGAGCGGGAGTCTTAGATACGCAGTATTTT
TRBJ2-1,TRBV20-1,TRBD2,-,CSALTQLAGGSYDEQFF,TGCAGTGCCTTAACCCAACTAGCGGGTGGCTCCTACGATGAGCAGTTCTTC
TRBJ2-3,TRBV7-9,TRBD2,-,CASSRRAGVSPDTQYF,TGTGCCAGCAGCAGGAGAGCGGGAGTATCCCCAGATACGCAGTATTTT
TRBJ1-5,TRBV6-5,-,-,CASSYPRARDYSNQPQHF,TGTGCCAGCAGTTACCCTCGGGCCAGGGACTATAGCAATCAGCCCCAGCATTTT
TRBJ2-1,TRBV14,-,-,CASSQNRGQQFF,TGTGCCAGCAGCCAAAATCGGGGTCAACAGTTCTTC
TRBJ2-5,TRBV20-1,TRBD2,-,CSALTPGLANQETQYF,TGCAGTGCTTTAACTCCGGGACTAGCGAACCAAGAGACCCAGTATTTC
TRBJ1-6,TRBV4-3,TRBD1,-,CASSRTGKYGNSPLHF,TGCGCCAGCAGCCGGACAGGGAAGTACGGCAATTCACCCCTCCACTTT
TRBJ2-7,TRBV20-1,TRBD2,-,CSARTSGRKLGYEQYF,TGCAGTGCTAGAACTAGCGGGAGAAAATTAGGCTACGAGCAGTACTTC
TRBJ2-7,TRBV27,-,-,CASSETGPAGEQYF,TGTGCCAGCAGTGAGACAGGGCCCGCGGGAGAGCAGTACTTC
TRBJ1-5,TRBV7-3,TRBD1,few,CASSAQGGANQPQHF,TGTGCCAGCAGCGCTCAGGGGGGTGCTAATCAGCCCCAGCATTTT
TRBJ2-1,TRBV5-1,-,-,CASSLVGSGTNTYNEQFF,TGCGCCAGCAGCTTGGTGGGCTCCGGGACAAATACCTACAATGAGCAGTTCTTC
TRBJ1-6,TRBV13,-,few,CASSLERKSSPLHF,TGTGCCAGCAGCTTAGAGAGGAAGTCCTCACCCCTCCACTTT
TRBJ2-1,TRBV28,TRBD2,-,CASSLGGRTSGSGEQFF,TGTGCCAGCAGTTTAGGCGGTCGGACTAGCGGGAGTGGTGAGCAGTTCTTC
TRBJ1-4,TRBV28,-,-,CASAQNEKLFF,TGTGCCAGCGCGCAAAATGAAAAACTGTTTTTT
TRBJ1-2,TRBV6-6,-,-,CASNYGQGPAFYGYTF,TGTGCCAGCAACTATGGGCAGGGCCCAGCGTTCTATGGCTACACCTTC